This TCR beta chain was sequenced during a study of T cells in Graves' hyperthyroidism and ophthalmopathy. Study at large: The authors collected peripheral blood at initial diagnosis, before any treatment.

RNA transcripts provided the source from which TCR beta CDR3 regions were amplified. A set of HTBI primers served as the primers for a first-round RT-PCR of the TCR CDR3. TCRdb reprocessed the multiplex PCR reads via MiXCR and lists one record per CDR3 protein. The sample has approximately 590,000 distinct CDR3 sequences; approximately 15% are singletons. This CDR3 is built from 17 residues. After removal of 6 bases from V and 6 bases from J, the junction contained 15 bases not matched to a gene. The germline V gene has CDR1 MDHEN and CDR2 SYDVKM. The sequenced material came from blood. The clonotype comes from a woman in her twenties or thirties with Graves' hyperthyroidism. The V gene is TRBV28, the J gene TRBJ1-5; TRBD1 aligns across 9 bases. The CDR3 reads CASSKRGDRVVSQPQHF. The CDR3 DNA is TGTGCCAGCAGCAAGAGAGGGGACAGGGTGGTTAGTCAGCCCCAGCATTTT.